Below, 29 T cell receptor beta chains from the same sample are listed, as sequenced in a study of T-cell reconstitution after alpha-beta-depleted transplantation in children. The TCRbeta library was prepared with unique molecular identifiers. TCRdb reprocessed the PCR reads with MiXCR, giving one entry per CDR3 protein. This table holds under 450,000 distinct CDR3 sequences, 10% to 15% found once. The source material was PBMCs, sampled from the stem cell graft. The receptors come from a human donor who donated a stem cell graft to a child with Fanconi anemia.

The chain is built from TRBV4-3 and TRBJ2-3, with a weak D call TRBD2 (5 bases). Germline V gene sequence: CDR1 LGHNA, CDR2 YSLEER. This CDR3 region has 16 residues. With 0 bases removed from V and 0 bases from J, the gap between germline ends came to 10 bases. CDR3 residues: CASSQESEVSTDTQYF. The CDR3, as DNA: TGCGCCAGCAGCCAAGAATCGGAGGTTAGCACAGATACGCAGTATTTT.

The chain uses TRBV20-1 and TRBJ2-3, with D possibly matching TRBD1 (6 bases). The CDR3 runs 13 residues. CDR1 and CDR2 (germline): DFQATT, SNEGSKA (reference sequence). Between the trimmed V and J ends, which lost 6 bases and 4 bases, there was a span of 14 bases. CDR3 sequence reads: CSARGRGADTQYF. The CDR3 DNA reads TGCAGTGCCAGGGGAAGGGGCGCAGATACGCAGTATTTT.

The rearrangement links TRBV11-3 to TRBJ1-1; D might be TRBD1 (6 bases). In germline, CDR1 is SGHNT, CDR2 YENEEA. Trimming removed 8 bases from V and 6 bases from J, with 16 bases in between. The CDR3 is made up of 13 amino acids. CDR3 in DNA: TGTGCCAGCGAATTTTCAGGGGACCCTGAAGCTTTCTTT. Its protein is CASEFSGDPEAFF.

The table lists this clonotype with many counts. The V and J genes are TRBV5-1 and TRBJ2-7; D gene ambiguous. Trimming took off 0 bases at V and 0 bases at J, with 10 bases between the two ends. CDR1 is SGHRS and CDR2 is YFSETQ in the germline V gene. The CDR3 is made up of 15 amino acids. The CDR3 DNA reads TGCGCCAGCAGCTTGGACGGAAGGTCCTCCTACGAGCAGTACTTC. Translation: CASSLDGRSSYEQYF.

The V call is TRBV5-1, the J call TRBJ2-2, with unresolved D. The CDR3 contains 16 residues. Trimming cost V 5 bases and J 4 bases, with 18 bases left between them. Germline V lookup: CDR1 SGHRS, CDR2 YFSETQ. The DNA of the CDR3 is TGCGCCAGCAGTCTCCGCCGGGTAGGGCCCACCGGGGAGCTGTTTTTT. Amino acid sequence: CASSLRRVGPTGELFF.

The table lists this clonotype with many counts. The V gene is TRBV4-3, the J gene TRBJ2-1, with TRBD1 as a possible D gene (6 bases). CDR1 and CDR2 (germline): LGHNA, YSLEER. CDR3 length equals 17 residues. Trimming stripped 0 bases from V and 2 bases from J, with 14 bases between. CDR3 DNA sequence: TGCGCCAGCAGCCAAGATCTAACAGGGAGTACCTACAATGAGCAGTTCTTC. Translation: CASSQDLTGSTYNEQFF.

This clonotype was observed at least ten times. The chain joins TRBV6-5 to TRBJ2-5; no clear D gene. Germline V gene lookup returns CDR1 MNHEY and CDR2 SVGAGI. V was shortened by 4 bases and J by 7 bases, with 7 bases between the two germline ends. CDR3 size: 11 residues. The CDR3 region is CASSSPGTQYF. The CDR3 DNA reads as TGTGCCAGCAGTTCGCCGGGGACCCAGTACTTC.

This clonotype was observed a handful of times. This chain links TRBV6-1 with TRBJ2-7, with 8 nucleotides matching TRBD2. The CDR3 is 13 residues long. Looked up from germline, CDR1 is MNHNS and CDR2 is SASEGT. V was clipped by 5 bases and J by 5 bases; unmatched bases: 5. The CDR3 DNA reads TGTGCCAGCAGTAAACTAGCGGTCCACGAGCAGTACTTC. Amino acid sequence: CASSKLAVHEQYF.

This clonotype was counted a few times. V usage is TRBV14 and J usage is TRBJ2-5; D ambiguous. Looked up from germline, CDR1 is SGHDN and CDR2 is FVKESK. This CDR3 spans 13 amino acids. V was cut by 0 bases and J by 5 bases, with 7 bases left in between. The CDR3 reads CASSQEYLETQYF. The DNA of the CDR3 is TGTGCCAGCAGCCAAGAATATTTGGAGACCCAGTACTTC. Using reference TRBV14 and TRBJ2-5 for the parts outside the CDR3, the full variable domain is EAGVTQFPSHSVIEKGQTVTLRCDPISGHDNLYWYRRVMGKEIKFLLHFVKESKQDESGMPNNRFLAERTGGTYSTLKVQPAELEDSGVYFCASSQEYLETQYFGPGTRLLVL.

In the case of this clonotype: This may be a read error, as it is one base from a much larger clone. The CDR3 reads CASSTYTDTQYF. In DNA, the CDR3 is TGTGCCAGCAGCACCTACACAGATACGCAGTATTTT. The chain is built from TRBV7-2 and TRBJ2-3, with unresolved D. CDR1 and CDR2 (germline): SGHTA, FQGNSA. Trimming left V 5 bases short and J 2 bases short, with 5 bases between. The CDR3 consists of 12 residues.

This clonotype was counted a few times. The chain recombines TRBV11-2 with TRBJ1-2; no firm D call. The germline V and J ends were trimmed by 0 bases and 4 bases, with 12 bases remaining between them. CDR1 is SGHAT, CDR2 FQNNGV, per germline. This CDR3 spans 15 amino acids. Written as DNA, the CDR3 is TGTGCCAGCAGCTTAGATCAAGAGCCGAGCTATGGCTACACCTTC. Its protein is CASSLDQEPSYGYTF.

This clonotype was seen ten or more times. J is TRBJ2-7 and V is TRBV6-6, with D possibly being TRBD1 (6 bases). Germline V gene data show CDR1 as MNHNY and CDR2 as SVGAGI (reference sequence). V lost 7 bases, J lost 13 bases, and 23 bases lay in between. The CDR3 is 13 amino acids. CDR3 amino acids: CASTPSDSLIPYF. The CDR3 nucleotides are TGTGCCAGCACCCCCTCGGACAGCCTGATCCCTTACTTC.

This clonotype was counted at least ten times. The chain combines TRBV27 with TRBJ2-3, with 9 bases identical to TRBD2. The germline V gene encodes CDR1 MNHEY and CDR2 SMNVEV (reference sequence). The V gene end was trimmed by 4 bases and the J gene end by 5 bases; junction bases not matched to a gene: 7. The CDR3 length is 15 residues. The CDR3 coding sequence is TGTGCCAGCAGTTCTTTCGGCGGGGGGGTAGATACGCAGTATTTT. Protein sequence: CASSSFGGGVDTQYF.

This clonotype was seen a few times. The CDR3 loop is CASSFFGEETQYF. CDR3 nucleotides: TGTGCCAGCAGCTTTTTCGGAGAGGAGACCCAGTACTTC. The J gene is TRBJ2-5, the V gene TRBV7-9; D is unresolved. CDR3 length equals 13 residues. The germline gives CDR1 SEHNR, CDR2 FQNEAQ (reference sequence). Trimming left V 3 bases short and J 5 bases short, with 10 bases between.

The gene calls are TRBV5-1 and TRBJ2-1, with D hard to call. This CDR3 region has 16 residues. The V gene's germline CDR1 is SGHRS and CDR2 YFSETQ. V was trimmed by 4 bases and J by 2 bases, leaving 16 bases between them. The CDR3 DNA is TGCGCCAGCAGCACCCTACCTCTGACGGCCTACAATGAGCAGTTCTTC. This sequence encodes CASSTLPLTAYNEQFF.

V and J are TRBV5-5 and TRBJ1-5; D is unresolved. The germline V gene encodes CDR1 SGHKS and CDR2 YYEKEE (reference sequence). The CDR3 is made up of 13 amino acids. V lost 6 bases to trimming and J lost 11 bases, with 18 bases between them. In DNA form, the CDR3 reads TGTGCCAGCAAACCCGCTGAGGGTGCAGCCCAGCATTTT. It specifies CASKPAEGAAQHF.

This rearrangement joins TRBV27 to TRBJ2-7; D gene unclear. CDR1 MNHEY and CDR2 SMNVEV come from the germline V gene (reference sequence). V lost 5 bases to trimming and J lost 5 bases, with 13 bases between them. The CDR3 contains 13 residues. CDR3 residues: CASSVTANNEQYV. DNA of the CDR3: TGTGCCAGCAGTGTGACTGCAAACAACGAGCAGTACGTC.

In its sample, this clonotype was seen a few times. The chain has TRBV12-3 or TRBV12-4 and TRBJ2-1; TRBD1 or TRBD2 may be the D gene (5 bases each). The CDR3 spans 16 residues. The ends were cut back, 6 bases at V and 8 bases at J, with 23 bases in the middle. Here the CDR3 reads CASSAPGTYLDYEQFF. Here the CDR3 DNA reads TGTGCCAGCAGCGCTCCCGGGACCTACTTGGATTATGAGCAGTTCTTC.

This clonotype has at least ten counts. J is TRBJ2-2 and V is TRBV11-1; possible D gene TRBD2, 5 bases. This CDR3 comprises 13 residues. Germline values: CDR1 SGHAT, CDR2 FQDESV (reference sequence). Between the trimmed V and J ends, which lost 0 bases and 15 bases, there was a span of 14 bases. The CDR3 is CASSLADRGLVFF. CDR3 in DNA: TGTGCCAGCAGCTTAGCTGACCGAGGGTTGGTGTTTTTT.

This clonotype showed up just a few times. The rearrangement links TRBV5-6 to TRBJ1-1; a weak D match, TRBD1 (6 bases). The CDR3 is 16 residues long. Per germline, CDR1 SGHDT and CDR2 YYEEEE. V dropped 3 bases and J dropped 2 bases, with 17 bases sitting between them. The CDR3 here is CASSYFGTPSNTEAFF. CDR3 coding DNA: TGTGCCAGCAGCTACTTCGGGACACCATCAAACACTGAAGCTTTCTTT.

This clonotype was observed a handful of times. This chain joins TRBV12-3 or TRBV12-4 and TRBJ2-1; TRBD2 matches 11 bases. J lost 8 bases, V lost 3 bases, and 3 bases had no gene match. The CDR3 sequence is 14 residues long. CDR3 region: CASSFSGGAYEQFF. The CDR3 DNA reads TGTGCCAGCAGTTTTAGCGGGGGGGCGTATGAGCAGTTCTTC.

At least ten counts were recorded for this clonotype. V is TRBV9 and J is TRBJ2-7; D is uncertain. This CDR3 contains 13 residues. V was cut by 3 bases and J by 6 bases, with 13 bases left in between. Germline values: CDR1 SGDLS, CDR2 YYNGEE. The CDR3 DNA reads TGTGCCAGCAGCGCTTACTCGAGTGGCGAGCAGTACTTC. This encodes CASSAYSSGEQYF.

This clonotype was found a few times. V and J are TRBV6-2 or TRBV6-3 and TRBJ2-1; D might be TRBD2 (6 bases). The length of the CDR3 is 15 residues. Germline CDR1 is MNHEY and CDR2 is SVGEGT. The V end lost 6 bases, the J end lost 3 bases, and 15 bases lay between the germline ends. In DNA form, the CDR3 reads TGTGCCAGCAGGGCCGGAGGGTCTGTCTACAATGAGCAGTTCTTC. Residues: CASRAGGSVYNEQFF.

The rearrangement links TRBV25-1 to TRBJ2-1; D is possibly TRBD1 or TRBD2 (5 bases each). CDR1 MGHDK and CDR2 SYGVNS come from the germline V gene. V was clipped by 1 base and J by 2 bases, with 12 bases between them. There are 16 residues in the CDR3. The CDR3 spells CASSELGGGTYNEQFF. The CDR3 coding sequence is TGTGCCAGCAGTGAATTAGGTGGGGGAACCTACAATGAGCAGTTCTTC.

As DNA, the CDR3 is TGTGCCAGCAGTCCCTATCCTGGGGGGGCCGGGGAGCTGTTTTTT. This gives the protein CASSPYPGGAGELFF. The gene calls are TRBV12-3 or TRBV12-4 and TRBJ2-2, with TRBD2 matching 7 bases. V was clipped by 5 bases and J by 6 bases; unmatched bases: 9. The CDR3 has 15 residues.

The CDR3 here is CSVGDRRYQETQYF. DNA of the CDR3: TGCAGCGTTGGGGACAGGAGGTACCAAGAGACCCAGTACTTC. The rearrangement joins TRBV29-1 to TRBJ2-5, with TRBD1 identical over 8 bases. The J segment lost 0 bases and the V segment lost 4 bases, leaving 4 bases of the junction unmatched. This CDR3 spans 14 amino acids. Per the germline V gene, CDR1 is SQVTM and CDR2 is ANQGSEA. Variable domain in full (rest from reference TRBV29-1 and TRBJ2-5): SAVISQKPSRDICQRGTSLTIQCQVDSQVTMMFWYRQQPGQSLTLIATANQGSEATYESGFVIDKFPISRPNLTFSTLTVSNMSPEDSSIYLCSVGDRRYQETQYFGPGTRLLVL.

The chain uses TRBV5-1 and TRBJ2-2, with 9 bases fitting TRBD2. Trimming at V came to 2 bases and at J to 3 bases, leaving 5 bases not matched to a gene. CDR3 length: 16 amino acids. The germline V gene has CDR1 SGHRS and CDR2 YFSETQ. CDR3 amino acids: CASSLGLAIDTGELFF. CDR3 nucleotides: TGCGCCAGCAGCTTAGGACTAGCGATTGACACCGGGGAGCTGTTTTTT.

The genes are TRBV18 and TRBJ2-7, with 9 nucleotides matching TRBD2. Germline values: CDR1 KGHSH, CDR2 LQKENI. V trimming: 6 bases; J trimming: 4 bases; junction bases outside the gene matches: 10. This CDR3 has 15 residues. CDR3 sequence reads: CASSPSGGPIYEQYV. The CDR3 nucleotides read TGTGCCAGCTCGCCAAGCGGGGGGCCGATATACGAGCAGTACGTC.

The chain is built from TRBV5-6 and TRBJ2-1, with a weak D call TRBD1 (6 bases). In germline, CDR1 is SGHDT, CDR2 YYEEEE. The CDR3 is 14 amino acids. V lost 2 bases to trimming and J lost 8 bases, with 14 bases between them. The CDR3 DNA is TGTGCCAGCAGCTTTGTTTACAGGGATGATGAGCAGTTCTTC. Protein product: CASSFVYRDDEQFF.